The source of this T cell receptor beta chain is a study of T-cell reconstitution after alpha-beta-depleted transplantation in children. Study results and limitations: Surviving thymic progenitors and recipient T cells were the source of high TCRbeta diversity at day 60 in some patients. Several hundred rapidly expanded clones from non-depleted graft cells reportedly supplied alpha-beta T cells about two months post-transplant. At the one-year point after transplant, T-cell counts and TCRbeta diversity were found to come mostly from T cells that had been newly produced.

CDR3 size: 12 residues. Germline loops: CDR1 SQVTM, CDR2 ANQGSEA. V gave up 4 bases and J gave up 7 bases, with 14 bases separating them. This clonotype occurred many times. Its antigen is currently unknown. Library preparation (for TCRbeta) was performed with unique molecular identifiers. TCRdb redid the calling of the PCR reads with MiXCR, one entry per CDR3 protein. The table lists approximately 650,000 distinct CDR3 sequences, less than 15% of them singletons, with 0.79% in the top ten. V gene TRBV29-1 combines with J gene TRBJ2-7, with a possible D match to TRBD1 (7 bases). The origin of this receptor is a girl aged 2-15 years with congenital amegakaryocytic thrombocytopenia, due to receive a stem cell transplant. The specimen was PBMCs, collected before TCRalphabeta/CD19-depleted stem cell transplant. For the CDR3, the DNA is TGCAGCGTTGTAGAGACAGGGAGGGAGCAGTACTTC. Translated, it gives CSVVETGREQYF.